The 9 T cell receptor beta chains presented below share a single source sample, sequenced in a study of T cell responses to AZD1222 COVID-19 vaccine. Measured with immunoSEQ multiplex PCR; TCRdb has only the in-frame clones, and not every one. The sample has under 70,000 clones, about 90% seen once. The material was peripheral blood, obtained on day 0 of AZD1222 vaccination. The receptor source for this set is an adult in good health.

The chain carries TRBV30 and TRBJ1-5, with D possibly TRBD1 on 5 matching bases. Germline assignment: CDR1 GTSNPN and CDR2 SVGIG (reference sequence). Trimming removed 4 bases at V and 0 bases at J, with 10 bases between. The CDR3 has 14 amino acids. The CDR3 here is CAWTWGDSNQPQHF. The CDR3 DNA sequence: TGTGCCTGGACCTGGGGGGATAGCAATCAGCCCCAGCATTTT.

This chain links TRBV6-5 with TRBJ1-2, with no clear D. CDR1 is MNHEY, CDR2 SVGAGI, per germline. The CDR3 totals 12 residues. V was trimmed by 6 bases and J by 4 bases, leaving 9 bases between them. The CDR3 is CASSQDFYGYTF. The DNA of the CDR3 is TGTGCCAGCAGCCAGGACTTCTATGGCTACACCTTC.

CDR3 DNA: TGTGCCAGTAGTATAGATGGCGGGAACAATCAGCCCCAGCATTTT. As protein: CASSIDGGNNQPQHF. This sequence joins TRBV19 and TRBJ1-5; the D is unclear. Trimming stripped 0 bases from V and 3 bases from J, with 9 bases between. The CDR3 contains 15 residues. Germline CDR1 LNHDA, CDR2 SQIVND (reference sequence).

This chain joins TRBV11-2 and TRBJ1-6; D gene ambiguous. Germline-derived CDR1 and CDR2 are SGHAT and FQNNGV. This CDR3 contains 13 residues. Trimming cost V 8 bases and J 0 bases, with 5 bases left between them. Written as DNA, the CDR3 is TGTGCCAGCGGCAGCTCCTATAATTCACCCCTCCACTTT. It encodes CASGSSYNSPLHF.

This chain joins TRBV24-1 and TRBJ1-1; no clear D gene. The V and J ends lost 4 bases and 6 bases respectively, with 8 bases between them. This CDR3 has 12 amino acids. Germline V CDR1 and CDR2: KGHDR, SFDVKD. DNA for the CDR3: TGTGCCACCAGTGACTCAGGTGCTGAAGCTTTCTTT. Protein: CATSDSGAEAFF.

This sequence joins TRBV2 and TRBJ2-1; 9 nucleotides match TRBD2. CDR1 is SNHLY, CDR2 FYNNEI, per germline. V shed 7 bases, J shed 2 bases, and the junction held 9 bases outside the gene matches. CDR3 size: 16 residues. CDR3 sequence: CASKSSGSVTYNEQFF. The CDR3, as DNA: TGTGCCAGCAAAAGTAGCGGGAGTGTGACCTACAATGAGCAGTTCTTC.

On this clone itself: Distinct nucleotide sequences in the sample also encode this CDR3. The V and J genes are TRBV7-9 and TRBJ2-5; 13 bases line up with TRBD2. This CDR3 spans 14 amino acids. The V and J ends lost 5 bases and 5 bases, in that order; junction bases with no gene match: 2. CDR1 and CDR2 from the germline V gene are SEHNR and FQNEAQ (reference sequence). The CDR3 nucleotides read TGTGCCAGCAGCCCGGGACTAGCGGGGGAGACCCAGTACTTC. As protein: CASSPGLAGETQYF.

This chain joins TRBV11-3 and TRBJ2-5; 7 positions match TRBD1. J lost 3 bases, V lost 4 bases, and 5 bases had no gene match. From germline, CDR1 is SGHNT and CDR2 YENEEA. CDR3 length equals 14 residues. The CDR3 is CASSSRTGEETQYF. DNA for the CDR3: TGTGCCAGCAGCTCTCGGACAGGTGAAGAGACCCAGTACTTC.

The chain joins TRBV7-6 to TRBJ2-1; D tentatively fits TRBD1 or TRBD2 (6 bases each). With 2 bases removed from V and 4 bases from J, the gap between germline ends came to 15 bases. Germline V gives CDR1 SGHVS, CDR2 FNYEAQ. This CDR3 has 16 amino acids. In DNA form, the CDR3 reads TGTGCCAGCAGCTTAATTCCGGGGGCTGCATACAATGAGCAGTTCTTC. Translating gives CASSLIPGAAYNEQFF.